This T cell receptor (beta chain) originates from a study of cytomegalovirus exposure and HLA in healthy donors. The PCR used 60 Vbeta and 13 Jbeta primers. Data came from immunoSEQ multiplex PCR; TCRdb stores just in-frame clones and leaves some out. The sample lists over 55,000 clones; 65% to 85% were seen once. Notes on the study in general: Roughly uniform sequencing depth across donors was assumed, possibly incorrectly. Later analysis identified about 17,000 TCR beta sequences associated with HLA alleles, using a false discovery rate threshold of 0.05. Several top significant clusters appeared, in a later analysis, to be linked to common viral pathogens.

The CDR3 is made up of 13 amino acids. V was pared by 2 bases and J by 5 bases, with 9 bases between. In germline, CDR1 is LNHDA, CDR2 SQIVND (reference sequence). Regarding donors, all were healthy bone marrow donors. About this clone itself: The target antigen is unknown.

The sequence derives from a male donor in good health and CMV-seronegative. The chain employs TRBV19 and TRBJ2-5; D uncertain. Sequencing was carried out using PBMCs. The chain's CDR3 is CASSITGTETQYF. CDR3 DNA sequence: TGTGCCAGTAGTATAACGGGTACGGAGACCCAGTACTTC.